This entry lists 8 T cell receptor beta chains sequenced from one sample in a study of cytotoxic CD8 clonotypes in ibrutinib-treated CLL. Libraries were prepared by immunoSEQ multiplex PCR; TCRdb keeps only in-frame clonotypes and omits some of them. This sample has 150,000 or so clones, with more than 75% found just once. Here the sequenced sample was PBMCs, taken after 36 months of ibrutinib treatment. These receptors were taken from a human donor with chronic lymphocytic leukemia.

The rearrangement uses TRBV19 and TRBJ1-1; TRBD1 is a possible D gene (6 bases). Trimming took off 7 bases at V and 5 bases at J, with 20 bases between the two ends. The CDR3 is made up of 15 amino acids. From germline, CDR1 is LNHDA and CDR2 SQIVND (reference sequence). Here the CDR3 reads CASILTGSVSTEAFF. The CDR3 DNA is TGTGCCAGTATCCTGACAGGTTCGGTTAGTACTGAAGCTTTCTTT.

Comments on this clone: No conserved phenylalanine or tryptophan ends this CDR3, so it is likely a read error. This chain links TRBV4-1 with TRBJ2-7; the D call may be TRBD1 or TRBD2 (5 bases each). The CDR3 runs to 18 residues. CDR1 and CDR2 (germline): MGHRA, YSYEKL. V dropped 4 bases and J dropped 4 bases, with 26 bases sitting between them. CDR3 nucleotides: TGCGCCAGCAGCCCGTGGGACGTAGATGGGGCTCGCCTATACGAGCAGTACCTC. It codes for CASSPWDVDGARLYEQYL.

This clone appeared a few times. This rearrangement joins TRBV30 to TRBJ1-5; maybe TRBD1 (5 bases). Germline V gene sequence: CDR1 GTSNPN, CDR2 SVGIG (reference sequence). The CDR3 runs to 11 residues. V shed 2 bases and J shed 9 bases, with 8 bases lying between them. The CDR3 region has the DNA TGTGCCTGGAGTCAGGGAGGGCCCCAGCATTTT. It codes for CAWSQGGPQHF. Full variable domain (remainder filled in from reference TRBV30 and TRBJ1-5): SQTIHQWPATLVQPVGSPLSLECTVEGTSNPNLYWYRQAAGRGLQLLFYSVGIGQISSEVPQNLSASRPQDRQFILSSKKLLLSDSGFYLCAWSQGGPQHFGDGTRLSIL.

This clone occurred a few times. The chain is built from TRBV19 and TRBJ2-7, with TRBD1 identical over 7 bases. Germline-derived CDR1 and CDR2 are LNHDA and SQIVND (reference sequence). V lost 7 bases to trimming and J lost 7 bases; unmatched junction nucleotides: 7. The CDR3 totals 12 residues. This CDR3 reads CASNTGAGEQYF. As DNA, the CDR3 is TGTGCCAGTAATACAGGGGCCGGTGAGCAGTACTTC.

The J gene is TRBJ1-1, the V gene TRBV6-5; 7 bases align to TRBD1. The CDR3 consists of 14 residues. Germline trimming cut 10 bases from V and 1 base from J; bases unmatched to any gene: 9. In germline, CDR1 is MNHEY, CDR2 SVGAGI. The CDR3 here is CATSEQGWNTEAFF. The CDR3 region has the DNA TGTGCCACCTCAGAACAGGGGTGGAACACTGAAGCTTTCTTT.

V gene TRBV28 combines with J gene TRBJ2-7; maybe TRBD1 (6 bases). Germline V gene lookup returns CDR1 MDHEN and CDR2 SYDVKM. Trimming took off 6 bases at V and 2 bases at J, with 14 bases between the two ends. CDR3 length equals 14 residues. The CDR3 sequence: CASSIPDRAYEQYF. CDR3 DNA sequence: TGTGCCAGCAGCATACCGGACAGAGCCTACGAGCAGTACTTC.

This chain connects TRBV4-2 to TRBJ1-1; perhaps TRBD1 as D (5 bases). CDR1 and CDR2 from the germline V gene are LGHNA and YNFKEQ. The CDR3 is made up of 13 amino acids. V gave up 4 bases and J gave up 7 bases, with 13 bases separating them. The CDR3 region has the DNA TGTGCCAGCAGCCTCGGGTCTGGGGGTGAAGCTTTCTTT. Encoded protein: CASSLGSGGEAFF.

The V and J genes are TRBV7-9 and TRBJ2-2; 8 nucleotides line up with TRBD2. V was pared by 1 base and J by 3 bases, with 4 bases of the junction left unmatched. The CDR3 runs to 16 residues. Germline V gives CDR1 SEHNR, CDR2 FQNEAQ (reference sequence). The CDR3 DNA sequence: TGTGCCAGCAGCTTAGAGGAGCGGGAGTACACCGGGGAGCTGTTTTTT. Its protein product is CASSLEEREYTGELFF.